The sequence of this T cell receptor (beta chain) was determined in a study of OX40 agonist ivuxolimab in advanced cancers. Using immunoSEQ multiplex PCR, the repertoire was profiled, and TCRdb retains in-frame clones only, with some absent. The sample yields 55,000 to 70,000 clones, 84% seen once. About this clone itself: Antigen specificity is unknown.

The CDR3 length is 14 residues. J gave up 8 bases and V 6 bases, and 9 bases lay outside the gene matches. Germline values: CDR1 MDHEN, CDR2 SYDVKM. General study results and limits: Clones of CD4+ and CD8+ blood T cells grew by week 6 at doses of 0.1 to 3.0 mg/kg. Part of the nonresponder group also had normalized T-cell clonal expansion that was low.

V and J are TRBV28 and TRBJ2-1; the match to TRBD1 covers 8 bases. This specimen was CD4+ or CD8+ T cells sorted from blood, taken in a trial of the OX40 agonist ivuxolimab. This receptor was obtained from an adult with an advanced solid tumor such as melanoma, head and neck, liver or kidney cancer. For the CDR3, the DNA is TGTGCCAGCAGGACAGGGGCCCTTGGGGATGAGCAGTTCTTC. This codes for CASRTGALGDEQFF.